What follows are 20 T cell receptor beta chains derived from one specimen sequenced in a study of blood T cell repertoires in COVID-19. Measured with immunoSEQ multiplex PCR; TCRdb has only the in-frame clones, and not every one. The sample gives about 180,000 clones, about 86% of which show up once; about 9.6% is in the top ten. Source material: peripheral blood. These receptors all stem from a man between 45 and 60 years old with active or convalescent COVID-19.

The chain employs TRBV5-4 and TRBJ2-3; the D is unclear. Trimming pared 0 bases from V and 1 base from J, leaving 9 bases between. Per germline, CDR1 SGHNT and CDR2 YYREEE (reference sequence). This CDR3 contains 15 residues. CDR3 DNA sequence: TGTGCCAGCAGCTTGGGACTCTCTGGCACAGATACGCAGTATTTT. Translated, it gives CASSLGLSGTDTQYF. Using reference TRBV5-4 and TRBJ2-3 for the parts outside the CDR3, the full variable domain is ETGVTQSPTHLIKTRGQQVTLRCSSQSGHNTVSWYQQALGQGPQFIFQYYREEENGRGNFPPRFSGLQFPNYSSELNVNALELDDSALYLCASSLGLSGTDTQYFGPGTRLTVL.

V is TRBV10-2 and J is TRBJ2-2; D is perhaps TRBD2 (6 bases). Germline CDR1 WSHSY, CDR2 SAAADI. The length of the CDR3 is 13 residues. Trimming cost V 5 bases and J 6 bases, with 10 bases left between them. The CDR3 is CASSLGLSGELFF. The CDR3 DNA is TGCGCCAGCAGTCTGGGACTTTCCGGGGAGCTGTTTTTT.

This sequence joins TRBV29-1 and TRBJ1-2; a weak D match, TRBD1 (5 bases). Germline CDR1 SQVTM, CDR2 ANQGSEA. The CDR3 is 14 amino acids. V shed 1 base and J shed 8 bases, with 17 bases lying between them. The CDR3 region is CSVEVTIGAGGYTF. The CDR3 DNA sequence: TGCAGCGTTGAAGTGACCATAGGGGCAGGAGGCTACACCTTC.

J is TRBJ2-2 and V is TRBV11-2; the D gene is possibly TRBD1 (6 bases). The CDR3 consists of 15 residues. Per the germline V gene, CDR1 is SGHAT and CDR2 is FQNNGV. V lost 5 bases and J lost 0, with 10 bases in between. The CDR3 reads CASSARGANTGELFF. CDR3 nucleotide sequence: TGTGCCAGCAGCGCCAGGGGCGCGAACACCGGGGAGCTGTTTTTT.

The chain combines TRBV24-1 with TRBJ2-1, with D perhaps matching TRBD1 (6 bases). Per germline, CDR1 KGHDR and CDR2 SFDVKD. The CDR3 has 13 residues. The germline V and J ends were trimmed by 9 bases and 4 bases, with 12 bases remaining between them. The CDR3 sequence is CATSPTGYNEQFF. The CDR3 bases are TGTGCCACCTCACCCACAGGGTACAATGAGCAGTTCTTC.

CDR3 loop: CASSLVTSGGSDTQYF. The CDR3, as DNA: TGCGCCAGCAGCTTGGTAACTAGCGGAGGATCAGATACGCAGTATTTT. The gene calls are TRBV5-1 and TRBJ2-3, with 8 bases aligning to TRBD2. The CDR3 runs 16 residues. The germline V gene encodes CDR1 SGHRS and CDR2 YFSETQ. The V and J ends lost 0 bases and 4 bases, in that order; junction bases with no gene match: 7.

V is TRBV4-1 and J is TRBJ2-5, with 11 nucleotides matching TRBD2. This CDR3 is built from 15 residues. With 6 bases clipped from V and 3 bases from J, the junction kept 6 bases outside the gene matches. CDR1 MGHRA and CDR2 YSYEKL come from the germline V gene. CDR3 loop: CASRPGTSGEETQYF. The CDR3 region has the DNA TGCGCCAGCAGGCCCGGGACTAGCGGTGAAGAGACCCAGTACTTC.

J is TRBJ2-1 and V is TRBV19; D may be TRBD2 (5 bases). The CDR3 extends over 14 amino acids. V lost 0 bases, J lost 7 bases, and 10 bases lay in between. Germline V CDR1 and CDR2: LNHDA, SQIVND (reference sequence). CDR3 DNA: TGTGCCAGTAGTATAGATCAGCGAGGGAATGAGCAGTTCTTC. The encoded protein is CASSIDQRGNEQFF.

The chain recombines TRBV5-4 with TRBJ1-6, with D hard to call. The CDR3 runs 15 residues. Germline CDR1 and CDR2: SGHNT and YYREEE (reference sequence). The V end was cut by 4 bases, the J end by 0 bases, with 8 bases between. The CDR3 DNA reads as TGTGCCAGCAGCAGGGAGAGCTCCTATAATTCACCCCTCCACTTT. Its protein product is CASSRESSYNSPLHF.

The chain recombines TRBV6-5 with TRBJ2-5; 8 bases line up with TRBD1. The CDR3 length is 15 residues. Germline CDR1 and CDR2: MNHEY and SVGAGI. The junction had 5 bases not matched to a gene; V was cut back by 0 bases and J by 5 bases. CDR3 amino acids: CASSYSGRGHETQYF. The CDR3 nucleotides are TGTGCCAGCAGTTACTCGGGCAGGGGGCACGAGACCCAGTACTTC.

The chain couples TRBV12-3 or TRBV12-4 to TRBJ2-1; perhaps TRBD2 as D (5 bases). The CDR3 is made up of 12 amino acids. Between the trimmed V and J ends, which lost 3 bases and 9 bases, there was a span of 9 bases. This chain's CDR3 is CASSLGEGEQFF. CDR3 sequence (DNA): TGTGCCAGCAGTTTGGGCGAGGGTGAGCAGTTCTTC.

In this sample, this clone turned up a few times. CDR3 in amino acids: CASSREYDTGELFF. CDR3 nucleotide sequence: TGTGCCAGCAGCCGGGAGTACGACACCGGGGAGCTGTTTTTT. The gene calls are TRBV9 and TRBJ2-2, with D maybe TRBD2 (6 bases). The ends were cut back, 4 bases at V and 3 bases at J, with 10 bases in the middle. The CDR3 totals 14 residues. Per the germline V gene, CDR1 is SGDLS and CDR2 is YYNGEE.

The chain links TRBV10-3 to TRBJ1-4; TRBD1 aligns across 10 bases. There are 16 residues in the CDR3. Germline loops: CDR1 ENHRY, CDR2 SYGVKD. The V segment lost 10 bases and the J segment 2 bases; nucleotides outside the gene matches: 10. Here the CDR3 DNA reads TGTGCCACGCTTCCCGGGACAGGGGTTACTAATGAAAAACTGTTTTTT. It yields the protein CATLPGTGVTNEKLFF.

This clone was observed many times. This chain uses TRBV2 with TRBJ1-2; 9 bases are a match to TRBD1. With 10 bases clipped from V and 2 bases from J, the junction kept 5 bases outside the gene matches. CDR3 length: 13 residues. Germline V CDR1 and CDR2: SNHLY, FYNNEI. The CDR3 DNA is TGTGCCACCACGGGACAGGGAAACTATGGCTACACCTTC. Translating it yields CATTGQGNYGYTF.

The rearrangement links TRBV7-2 to TRBJ2-1, with 14 bases fitting TRBD2. This CDR3 is built from 19 residues. Germline CDR1 is SGHTA and CDR2 is FQGNSA. V lost 0 bases to trimming and J lost 2 bases; unmatched junction nucleotides: 6. CDR3 sequence reads: CASSLASGTSGGTYNEQFF. The CDR3 coding sequence is TGTGCCAGCAGCTTAGCGTCGGGGACTAGCGGGGGAACCTACAATGAGCAGTTCTTC. The variable domain in full, completed from reference TRBV7-2 and TRBJ2-1, reads GAGVSQSPSNKVTEKGKDVELRCDPISGHTALYWYRQSLGQGLEFLIYFQGNSAPDKSGLPSDRFSAERTGGSVSTLTIQRTQQEDSAVYLCASSLASGTSGGTYNEQFFGPGTRLTVL.

This clone was found once. The germline gene is not matched at one end of the junction; a read error may be the cause. The CDR3 loop is CASSLRMGADSMLF. CDR3 coding DNA: TGCGCCAGCAGCTTGAGGATGGGTGCAGACAGTATGCTCTTT. The rearrangement links TRBV5-1 to TRBJ1-1; tentative D call: TRBD1 (5 bases). The CDR3 spans 14 residues. CDR1 SGHRS and CDR2 YFSETQ come from the germline V gene.

CDR3 nucleotides: TGCGCCAGCAGCTTAAGGGCGGGCTACGAGCAGTACTTC. Translating it yields CASSLRAGYEQYF. This chain links TRBV5-1 with TRBJ2-7, with D perhaps TRBD2 (5 bases). The CDR3 runs to 13 residues. The germline V and J ends were trimmed by 2 bases and 3 bases, with 9 bases remaining between them. CDR1 and CDR2 from the germline V gene are SGHRS and YFSETQ.

V usage is TRBV11-2 and J usage is TRBJ2-7; 7 bases are shared with TRBD1. This CDR3 spans 13 amino acids. The J segment lost 5 bases and the V segment lost 0 bases, leaving 1 base of the junction unmatched. The germline CDR1 and CDR2 sequences are SGHAT and FQNNGV. The CDR3 bases are TGTGCCAGCAGCTTAGAAGGACAGGACGAGCAGTACTTC. This gives the protein CASSLEGQDEQYF.

V gene TRBV18 combines with J gene TRBJ2-1; no clear D. The CDR3 loop spans 13 amino acids. The V and J ends lost 2 bases and 8 bases respectively, with 10 bases between them. The germline V gene encodes CDR1 KGHSH and CDR2 LQKENI. The CDR3 loop reads CASSPLAVDEQFF. The DNA for the CDR3 is TGTGCCAGCTCACCATTGGCGGTCGATGAGCAGTTCTTC.

The sample holds a few counts of this clone. The chain uses TRBV7-9 and TRBJ1-1, with TRBD1 matching 8 bases. This CDR3 is 14 amino acids long. J lost 4 bases, V lost 2 bases, and 3 bases had no gene match. Germline-derived CDR1 and CDR2 are SEHNR and FQNEAQ (reference sequence). The CDR3 loop is CASSLSQGATEAFF. For the CDR3, the DNA is TGTGCCAGCAGCTTAAGTCAGGGGGCCACTGAAGCTTTCTTT.